This TCR beta chain is drawn from a study of control samples from healthy donors and cancer patients. Method: immunoSEQ multiplex PCR; TCRdb's copy keeps in-frame clones and lacks some. The repertoire holds 65,000 to 90,000 clones, about 89% seen once, with 8% to 10% in the top ten. The TCR sequence derives from a woman aged 45-59 years with colorectal cancer. The sample taken for sequencing was PBMCs.

CDR3 bases: TGTGCCTGGAGTGAAGGGTCTCCTGGAAACACCATATATTTT. Protein product: CAWSEGSPGNTIYF. The chain combines TRBV30 with TRBJ1-3; no firm D call. The CDR3 extends over 14 amino acids. With 1 base removed from V and 2 bases from J, the gap between germline ends came to 9 bases. Germline CDR1 reads GTSNPN; CDR2 reads SVGIG (reference sequence). The full variable domain, with the rest looked up from reference TRBV30 and TRBJ1-3, is SQTIHQWPATLVQPVGSPLSLECTVEGTSNPNLYWYRQAAGRGLQLLFYSVGIGQISSEVPQNLSASRPQDRQFILSSKKLLLSDSGFYLCAWSEGSPGNTIYFGEGSWLTVV.